This T cell receptor (beta chain) is from a study of blood T cell repertoires in COVID-19. Study summary: Collection of acute and convalescent COVID-19 samples took place in the United States, Italy and Spain. From T cells, B-cell-depleted T cells, or PBMCs came the material, which was cDNA or gDNA.

A Seattle source enrolled patients during active infection and followed them longitudinally. The authors' processing: Cell counts per sample came from amplifying reference gene primers. TCRdb keeps only in-frame clones here, not all; method: immunoSEQ multiplex PCR. V and J calls and clone size are copied from that table; D and trimming were computed from the DNA. The data contain fewer than 300,000 clones, more than 85% of them singletons. Germline assignment: CDR1 LGHDT and CDR2 YNNKEL (reference sequence). V dropped 3 bases and J dropped 6; count of bases not matched to a gene: 11. This CDR3 region has 17 residues.

Input material: peripheral blood. This TCR was recovered from a woman aged 30 to 39 with COVID-19, enrolled during active disease. J is TRBJ1-5 and V is TRBV3-1 (or the pseudogene TRBV3-2); 10 bases agree with TRBD1. CDR3 in DNA: TGTGCCAGCAGCCATGAATATTTGACAGGGGGCCTTCAGCCCCAGCATTTT. Amino acids: CASSHEYLTGGLQPQHF.